These 24 T cell receptor beta chains came from one sample sequenced in a study of cytomegalovirus exposure and HLA in healthy donors. Primers: 60 Vbeta forward and 13 Jbeta reverse. Repertoires were generated with immunoSEQ multiplex PCR, while TCRdb's copy carries only in-frame clones and drops some. This table has about 130,000 clones, less than 85% appearing once. Sequenced input: PBMCs. These receptor sequences come from a man in his thirties or forties in good health and CMV-seropositive.

The chain couples TRBV2 to TRBJ1-1, with TRBD1 as a possible D gene (5 bases). Trimming cost V 8 bases and J 3 bases, with 13 bases left between them. Germline V gives CDR1 SNHLY, CDR2 FYNNEI. The CDR3 totals 13 residues. DNA for the CDR3: TGTGCCAGCGGGCCCAGGGAAGACACTGAAGCTTTCTTT. Encoded protein: CASGPREDTEAFF.

The V gene is TRBV5-6, the J gene TRBJ1-1; no definite D call. The CDR3 extends over 13 amino acids. V was pared by 1 base and J by 1 base, with 5 bases between. The germline CDR1 and CDR2 sequences are SGHDT and YYEEEE. CDR3 coding DNA: TGTGCCAGCAGCTTGCTGGCGAACACTGAAGCTTTCTTT. Its translation is CASSLLANTEAFF.

The CDR3 sequence is CASSLEAGGRKNIQYF. In nucleotides, the CDR3 is TGCGCCAGCAGCTTGGAGGCGGGGGGCCGGAAAAACATTCAGTACTTC. This sequence joins TRBV5-1 and TRBJ2-4; 8 bases map to TRBD2. Germline CDR1 is SGHRS and CDR2 is YFSETQ. With V trimmed by 0 bases and J by 4 bases, 6 bases remained unmatched. CDR3 length: 16 amino acids.

This chain connects TRBV27 to TRBJ1-6; D unresolved. This CDR3 is 13 amino acids long. Germline CDR1 and CDR2: MNHEY and SMNVEV (reference sequence). V dropped 3 bases and J dropped 6 bases, with 6 bases sitting between them. For the CDR3, the DNA is TGTGCCAGCAGTTTCCGCGTTAATTCACCCCTCCACTTT. Its translation is CASSFRVNSPLHF.

The CDR3 loop is CASSLSSTGGYTF. CDR3 in DNA: TGTGCCAGCAGTTTAAGTAGTACGGGAGGCTACACCTTC. This chain links TRBV28 with TRBJ1-2; no definite D call. Germline V gene sequence: CDR1 MDHEN, CDR2 SYDVKM. Trimming pared 2 bases from V and 8 bases from J, leaving 12 bases between. The CDR3 extends over 13 amino acids.

This chain joins TRBV13 and TRBJ2-7, with D possibly being TRBD1 (6 bases). Trimming shortened V by 0 bases and J by 3 bases, and 9 bases separated the two germline ends. This CDR3 is built from 14 residues. CDR1 PRHDT and CDR2 FYEKMQ come from the germline V gene (reference sequence). Written as DNA, the CDR3 is TGTGCCAGCAGCTTAGGCCTACAGGGCTACGAGCAGTACTTC. Translating gives CASSLGLQGYEQYF.

The chain combines TRBV6-5 with TRBJ2-4, with 7 bases fitting TRBD1. This CDR3 region has 15 residues. Germline assignment: CDR1 MNHEY and CDR2 SVGAGI. Trimming took 5 bases from V and 2 from J; bases not matched to a gene: 6. For the CDR3, the DNA is TGTGCCAGCAGTACTACAGGGGACCCCAAAAACATTCAGTACTTC. Its protein product is CASSTTGDPKNIQYF.

The chain couples TRBV5-1 to TRBJ2-1, with a weak D call TRBD1 (6 bases). Germline CDR1 is SGHRS and CDR2 is YFSETQ. Between the trimmed V and J ends, which lost 3 bases and 3 bases, there was a span of 19 bases. The CDR3 length is 17 residues. In nucleotides, the CDR3 is TGCGCCAGCAGCTCGCCTGGGGGCGGAGGAATCTACAATGAGCAGTTCTTC. It is translated as CASSSPGGGGIYNEQFF.

The CDR3 loop reads CASRIQESTEAFF. DNA for the CDR3: TGTGCCAGCAGGATACAGGAGAGCACTGAAGCTTTCTTT. The rearrangement joins TRBV6-4 to TRBJ1-1; the D gene is possibly TRBD1 (5 bases). The CDR3 is 13 amino acids. The germline V gene encodes CDR1 MRHNA and CDR2 SNTAGT. V was cut by 6 bases and J by 4 bases, with 12 bases left in between.

This sequence joins TRBV9 and TRBJ1-2, with 8 nucleotides matching TRBD1. CDR1 and CDR2 (germline): SGDLS, YYNGEE. The CDR3 loop spans 15 amino acids. The V and J ends lost 2 bases and 7 bases, in that order; junction bases with no gene match: 10. The CDR3 coding sequence is TGTGCCAGCAGCGTCTCTTCCGGGACAGGCTTTGGCTACACCTTC. Its protein is CASSVSSGTGFGYTF.

The chain couples TRBV5-5 to TRBJ1-4; unclear D gene. Germline V gene lookup returns CDR1 SGHKS and CDR2 YYEKEE (reference sequence). The CDR3 covers 15 residues. V lost 1 base and J lost 1, with 8 bases in between. The CDR3 sequence is CASSLIEGTNEKLFF. The CDR3 bases are TGTGCCAGCAGCTTGATTGAGGGAACTAATGAAAAACTGTTTTTT.

As for this clone: A read error may account for a junction end that differs from germline. This chain uses TRBV7-9 with TRBJ2-5, with D perhaps TRBD1 (6 bases). The CDR3 loop spans 17 amino acids. Germline CDR1 reads SEHNR; CDR2 reads FQNEAQ (reference sequence). CDR3 protein: CASRGPGQKRHPETPYF. The CDR3 coding sequence is TGTGCCAGCAGGGGGCCAGGACAGAAAAGACACCCAGAGACCCCGTACTTC.

This clone has only a few counts. The V gene is TRBV5-1, the J gene TRBJ2-7, with a tentative D call TRBD1 (8 bases). Trimming removed 2 bases from V and 3 bases from J, with 15 bases in between. This CDR3 comprises 15 residues. Germline V lookup: CDR1 SGHRS, CDR2 YFSETQ. CDR3 nucleotides: TGCGCCAGCAGCTTAGAAGCGGGACAGGTCTACGAGCAGTACTTC. Protein sequence: CASSLEAGQVYEQYF.

The rearrangement uses TRBV2 and TRBJ1-3; 7 nucleotides align to TRBD1. Trimming cost V 8 bases and J 0 bases; bases outside gene matches: 4. Looked up from germline, CDR1 is SNHLY and CDR2 is FYNNEI. The CDR3 totals 14 residues. The CDR3 DNA reads as TGTGCCAGCCTGCGGGACAGCTCTGGAAACACCATATATTTT. Translation: CASLRDSSGNTIYF.

The CDR3 reads CASSPVERGNTDTQYF. The CDR3 nucleotides are TGTGCCAGCAGCCCCGTGGAGCGGGGAAACACAGATACGCAGTATTTT. V gene TRBV7-3 combines with J gene TRBJ2-3, with 7 bases that match TRBD2. In germline, CDR1 is SGHTA, CDR2 FQGTGA. With V trimmed by 5 bases and J by 2 bases, 10 bases remained unmatched. This CDR3 region has 16 residues. Full variable domain (outside the CDR3, taken from reference TRBV7-3 and TRBJ2-3): GAGVSQTPSNKVTEKGKYVELRCDPISGHTALYWYRQSLGQGPEFLIYFQGTGAADDSGLPNDRFFAVRPEGSVSTLKIQRTERGDSAVYLCASSPVERGNTDTQYFGPGTRLTVL.

The rearrangement joins TRBV7-6 to TRBJ1-5; D possibly corresponds to TRBD1 (5 bases). The CDR3 is 17 amino acids. V shed 5 bases and J shed 4 bases, with 21 bases lying between them. Germline CDR1 SGHVS, CDR2 FNYEAQ. CDR3 amino acids: CASSPRGGFRQNQPQHF. The DNA of the CDR3 is TGTGCCAGCAGCCCCCGCGGGGGTTTTCGGCAAAATCAGCCCCAGCATTTT.

Of note for this clone: The junction departs from germline at one end; a sequencing error may be responsible. The chain is built from TRBV7-9 and TRBJ1-5; 8 nucleotides align to TRBD1. The CDR3 is 15 residues long. CDR1 is SEHNR, CDR2 FQNEAQ, per germline (reference sequence). CDR3 amino acids: CSSSSDRDFLQPQHF. In DNA form, the CDR3 reads TGTTCCAGCAGCTCGGACAGGGATTTTCTTCAGCCCCAGCATTTT.

The chain is built from TRBV11-3 and TRBJ1-6; no clear D gene. CDR1 is SGHNT, CDR2 YENEEA, per germline. The ends were cut back, 4 bases at V and 8 bases at J, with 9 bases in the middle. The CDR3 consists of 13 residues. This CDR3 is CASSYDTDSPLHF. The CDR3 DNA reads TGTGCCAGCAGCTACGACACCGATTCACCCCTCCACTTT. The complete variable domain, with remaining parts taken from reference TRBV11-3 and TRBJ1-6, reads EAGVVQSPRYKIIEKKQPVAFWCNPISGHNTLYWYLQNLGQGPELLIRYENEEAVDDSQLPKDRFSAERLKGVDSTLKIQPAELGDSAVYLCASSYDTDSPLHFGNGTRLTVT.

The genes are TRBV19 and TRBJ1-3, with no clear D. Trimming removed 6 bases from V and 0 bases from J, with 9 bases in between. CDR1 is LNHDA, CDR2 SQIVND, per germline (reference sequence). The CDR3 consists of 14 residues. This CDR3 is CASRRQNSGNTIYF. The DNA of the CDR3 is TGTGCCAGTAGGAGACAAAACTCTGGAAACACCATATATTTT.

V is TRBV28 and J is TRBJ2-3; 11 bases match TRBD2. The length of the CDR3 is 17 residues. Germline V gene data show CDR1 as MDHEN and CDR2 as SYDVKM. The V gene end was trimmed by 5 bases and the J gene end by 2 bases; junction bases not matched to a gene: 9. The CDR3 DNA reads as TGTGCCAGCAGTCCGCCGGGACTAGCGGAGCTCACAGATACGCAGTATTTT. Translation gives CASSPPGLAELTDTQYF.

The rearrangement links TRBV9 to TRBJ2-5; weak D call: TRBD2 (6 bases). Per germline, CDR1 SGDLS and CDR2 YYNGEE. V was clipped by 4 bases and J by 1 base, with 14 bases between them. The CDR3 runs to 15 residues. The DNA of the CDR3 is TGTGCCAGCAGCCCCGGGACTCGAGTCCAAGAGACCCAGTACTTC. It encodes CASSPGTRVQETQYF.

This clone was seen only a few times. This sequence joins TRBV19 and TRBJ2-3; 8 bases fit TRBD2. The trim removed 4 bases at V and 6 bases at J, leaving 9 bases unmatched. This CDR3 spans 15 amino acids. CDR1 LNHDA and CDR2 SQIVND come from the germline V gene (reference sequence). The CDR3 region is CASSTSGTRGDTQYF. The CDR3 DNA is TGTGCCAGTAGTACGTCCGGGACTAGGGGCGATACGCAGTATTTT.

The chain employs TRBV7-2 and TRBJ1-6; 7 nucleotides align to TRBD1. V gave up 3 bases and J gave up 8 bases; unmatched junction bases: 7. CDR3 length: 15 residues. Germline CDR1 reads SGHTA; CDR2 reads FQGNSA. The CDR3 nucleotides read TGTGCCAGCAGCTTCAAGACAGGGCTATATTCACCCCTCCACTTT. Residues: CASSFKTGLYSPLHF. The complete variable domain, with remaining parts taken from reference TRBV7-2 and TRBJ1-6, reads GAGVSQSPSNKVTEKGKDVELRCDPISGHTALYWYRQSLGQGLEFLIYFQGNSAPDKSGLPSDRFSAERTGGSVSTLTIQRTQQEDSAVYLCASSFKTGLYSPLHFGNGTRLTVT.

The count of this clone is one. The chain joins TRBV5-1 to TRBJ2-2; TRBD2 agrees at 7 bases. CDR1 and CDR2 from the germline V gene are SGHRS and YFSETQ. After removal of 1 base from V and 4 bases from J, the junction contained 10 bases not matched to a gene. There are 17 residues in the CDR3. As DNA, the CDR3 is TGCGCCAGCAGCTTGCAACGGGGGGAGATGTTCACCGGGGAGCTGTTTTTT. This translates into CASSLQRGEMFTGELFF.